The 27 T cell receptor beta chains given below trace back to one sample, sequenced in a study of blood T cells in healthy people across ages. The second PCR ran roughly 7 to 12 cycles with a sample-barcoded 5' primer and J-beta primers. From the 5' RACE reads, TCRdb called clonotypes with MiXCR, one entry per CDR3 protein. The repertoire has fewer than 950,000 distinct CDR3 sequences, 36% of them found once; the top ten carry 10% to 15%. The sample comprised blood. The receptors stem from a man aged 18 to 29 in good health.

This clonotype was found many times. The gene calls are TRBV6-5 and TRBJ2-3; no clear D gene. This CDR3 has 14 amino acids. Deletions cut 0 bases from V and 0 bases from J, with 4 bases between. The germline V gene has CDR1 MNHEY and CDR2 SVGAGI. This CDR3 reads CASSYSPSTDTQYF. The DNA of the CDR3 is TGTGCCAGCAGTTACTCCCCTAGCACAGATACGCAGTATTTT.

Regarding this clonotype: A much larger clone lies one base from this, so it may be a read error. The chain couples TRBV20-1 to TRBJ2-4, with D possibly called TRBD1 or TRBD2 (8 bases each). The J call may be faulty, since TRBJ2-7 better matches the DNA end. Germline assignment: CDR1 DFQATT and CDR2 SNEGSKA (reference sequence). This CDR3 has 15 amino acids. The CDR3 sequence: CSANTGGLGPYEQYF. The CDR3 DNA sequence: TGCAGTGCTAACACAGGGGGACTAGGACCTTACGAGCAGTACTTC.

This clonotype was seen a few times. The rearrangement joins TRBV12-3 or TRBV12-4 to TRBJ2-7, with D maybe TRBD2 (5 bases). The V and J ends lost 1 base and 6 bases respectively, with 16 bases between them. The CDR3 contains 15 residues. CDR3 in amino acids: CASSLGSGKLSEQYF. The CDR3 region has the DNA TGTGCCAGCAGTTTAGGGTCGGGGAAACTATCCGAGCAGTACTTC.

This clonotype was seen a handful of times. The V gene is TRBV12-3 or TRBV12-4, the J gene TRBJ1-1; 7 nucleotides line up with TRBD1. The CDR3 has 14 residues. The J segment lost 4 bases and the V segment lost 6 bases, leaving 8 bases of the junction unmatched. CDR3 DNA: TGTGCCAGCAGCCGAGCCTCAGGGGGCACTGAAGCTTTCTTT. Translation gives CASSRASGGTEAFF.

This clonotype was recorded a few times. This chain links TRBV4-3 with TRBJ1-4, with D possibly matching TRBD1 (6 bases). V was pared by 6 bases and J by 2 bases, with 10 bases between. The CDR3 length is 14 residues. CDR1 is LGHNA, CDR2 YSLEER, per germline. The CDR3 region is CASRAGVTNEKLFF. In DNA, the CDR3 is TGCGCCAGCAGAGCAGGGGTGACTAATGAAAAACTGTTTTTT.

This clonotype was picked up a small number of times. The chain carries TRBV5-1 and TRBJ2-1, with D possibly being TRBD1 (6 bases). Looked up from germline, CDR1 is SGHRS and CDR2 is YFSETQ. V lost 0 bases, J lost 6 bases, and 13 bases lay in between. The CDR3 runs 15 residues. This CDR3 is CASSLDTGIRNEQFF. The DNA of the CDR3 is TGCGCCAGCAGCTTGGATACAGGGATCCGCAATGAGCAGTTCTTC.

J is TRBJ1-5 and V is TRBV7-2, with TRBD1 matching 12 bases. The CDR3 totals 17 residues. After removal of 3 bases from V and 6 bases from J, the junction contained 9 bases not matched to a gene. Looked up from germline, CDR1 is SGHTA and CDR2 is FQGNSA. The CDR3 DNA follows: TGTGCCAGCAGCTTGCAGGGGACAGGGGGCTTGGGTCAGCCCCAGCATTTT. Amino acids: CASSLQGTGGLGQPQHF.

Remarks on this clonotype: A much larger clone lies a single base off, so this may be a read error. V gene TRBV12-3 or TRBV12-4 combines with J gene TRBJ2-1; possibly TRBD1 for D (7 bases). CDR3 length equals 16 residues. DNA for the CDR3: TGTGTCAGCAGTTTACCCGGTGGCAGGGGGGACAATGAGCAGTTCTTC. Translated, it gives CVSSLPGGRGDNEQFF.

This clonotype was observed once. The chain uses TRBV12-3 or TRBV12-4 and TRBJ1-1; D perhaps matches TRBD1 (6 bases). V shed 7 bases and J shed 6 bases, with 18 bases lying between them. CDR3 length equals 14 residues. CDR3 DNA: TGTGCCAGCACCGACTTTAACAGGGTGGCTGAAGCTTTCTTT. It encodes CASTDFNRVAEAFF.

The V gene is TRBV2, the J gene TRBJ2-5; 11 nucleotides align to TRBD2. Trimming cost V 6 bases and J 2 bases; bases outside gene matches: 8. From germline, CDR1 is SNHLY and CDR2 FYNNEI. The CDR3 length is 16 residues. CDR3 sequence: CASRETSGVFQETQYF. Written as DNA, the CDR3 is TGTGCCAGCAGGGAGACTAGCGGGGTCTTTCAAGAGACCCAGTACTTC.

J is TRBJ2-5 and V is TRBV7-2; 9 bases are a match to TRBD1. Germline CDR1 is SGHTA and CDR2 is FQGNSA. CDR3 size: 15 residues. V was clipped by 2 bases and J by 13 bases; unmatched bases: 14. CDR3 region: CASSLSGTGFDERYF. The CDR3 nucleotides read TGTGCCAGCAGCTTATCCGGGACAGGGTTCGACGAGCGGTACTTC.

CDR3 loop: CASSYRQGGNTEAFF. CDR3 nucleotide sequence: TGTGCCAGCAGTTATCGACAGGGAGGAAACACTGAAGCTTTCTTT. This chain joins TRBV6-2 or TRBV6-3 and TRBJ1-1, with 7 bases lining up with TRBD1. Germline values: CDR1 MNHEY, CDR2 SVGEGT. J was trimmed by 2 bases and V by 3 bases; bases with no gene match: 6. The CDR3 contains 15 residues.

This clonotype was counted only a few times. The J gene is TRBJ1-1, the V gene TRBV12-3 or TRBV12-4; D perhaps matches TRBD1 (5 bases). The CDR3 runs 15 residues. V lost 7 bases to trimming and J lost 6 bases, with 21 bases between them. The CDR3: CASTPDRRGRAEAFF. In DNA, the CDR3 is TGTGCCAGCACCCCCGATAGAAGGGGTAGGGCTGAAGCTTTCTTT.

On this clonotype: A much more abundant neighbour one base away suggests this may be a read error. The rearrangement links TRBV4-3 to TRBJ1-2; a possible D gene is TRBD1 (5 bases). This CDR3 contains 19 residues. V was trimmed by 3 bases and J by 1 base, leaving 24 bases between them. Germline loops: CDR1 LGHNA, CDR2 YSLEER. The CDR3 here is CASSHATGVRDGVNYGYTF. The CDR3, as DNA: TGCGCCAGCAGCCACGCTACCGGAGTCCGGGACGGGGTTAACTATGGCTACACCTTC.

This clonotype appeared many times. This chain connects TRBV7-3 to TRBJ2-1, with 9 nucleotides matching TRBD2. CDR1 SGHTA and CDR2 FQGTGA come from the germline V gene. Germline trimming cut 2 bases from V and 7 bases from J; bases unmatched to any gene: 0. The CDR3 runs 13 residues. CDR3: CASSLLAGNEQFF. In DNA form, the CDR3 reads TGTGCCAGCAGCTTACTAGCGGGGAATGAGCAGTTCTTC.

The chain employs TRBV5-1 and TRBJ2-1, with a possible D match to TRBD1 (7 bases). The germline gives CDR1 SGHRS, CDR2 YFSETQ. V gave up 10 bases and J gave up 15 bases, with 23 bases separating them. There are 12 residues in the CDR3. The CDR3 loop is CAGHRGEGGTFF. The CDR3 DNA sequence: TGCGCCGGACACAGGGGAGAGGGAGGCACGTTCTTC.

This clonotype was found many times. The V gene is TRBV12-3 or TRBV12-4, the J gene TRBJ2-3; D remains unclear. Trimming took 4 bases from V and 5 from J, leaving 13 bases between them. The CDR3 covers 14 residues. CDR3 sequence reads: CASSSRMVRDTQYF. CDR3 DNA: TGTGCCAGCAGTTCGAGGATGGTACGAGATACGCAGTATTTT.

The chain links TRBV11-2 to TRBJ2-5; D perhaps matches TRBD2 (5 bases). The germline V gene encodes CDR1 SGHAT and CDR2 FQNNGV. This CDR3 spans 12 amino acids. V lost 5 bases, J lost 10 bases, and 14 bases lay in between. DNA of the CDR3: TGTGCCAGCAGCGATCTTGTGGGGAGCCAGTACTTC. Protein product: CASSDLVGSQYF.

The CDR3 nucleotides are TGTGCCAGCAGTCCCGCGACGAACAGGGGGCCTGTGTGGCCCCAGCATTTT. Amino acid sequence: CASSPATNRGPVWPQHF. The gene calls are TRBV6-2 or TRBV6-3 and TRBJ1-5, with 9 bases lining up with TRBD1. V dropped 5 bases and J dropped 9; count of bases not matched to a gene: 17. Germline V lookup: CDR1 MNHEY, CDR2 SVGEGT. The CDR3 runs to 17 residues.

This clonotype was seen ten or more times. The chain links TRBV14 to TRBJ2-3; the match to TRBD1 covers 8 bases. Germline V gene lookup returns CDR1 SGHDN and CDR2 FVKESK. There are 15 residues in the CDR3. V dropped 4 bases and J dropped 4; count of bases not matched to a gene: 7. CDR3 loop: CASSPGQGSADTQYF. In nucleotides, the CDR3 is TGTGCCAGCAGCCCTGGACAGGGTTCTGCAGATACGCAGTATTTT.

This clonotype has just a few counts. CDR3 residues: CAGRRENEKLFF. The CDR3, as DNA: TGTGCCGGACGGCGGGAAAATGAAAAACTGTTTTTT. The chain couples TRBV6-2 or TRBV6-3 to TRBJ1-4; no definite D call. This CDR3 region has 12 residues. Trimming took 11 bases from V and 5 from J, leaving 12 bases between them. Germline CDR1 is MNHEY and CDR2 is SVGEGT.

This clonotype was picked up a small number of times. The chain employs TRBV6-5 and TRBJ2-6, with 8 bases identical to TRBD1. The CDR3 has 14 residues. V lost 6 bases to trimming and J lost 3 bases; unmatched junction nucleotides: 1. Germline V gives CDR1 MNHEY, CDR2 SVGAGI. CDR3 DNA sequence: TGTGCCAGCAGGACAGGGGTTGGGGCCAACGTCCTGACTTTC. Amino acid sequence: CASRTGVGANVLTF.

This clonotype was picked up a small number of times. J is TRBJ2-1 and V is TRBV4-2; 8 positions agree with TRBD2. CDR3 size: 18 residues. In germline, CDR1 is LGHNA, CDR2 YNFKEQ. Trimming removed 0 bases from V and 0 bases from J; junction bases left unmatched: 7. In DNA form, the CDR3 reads TGTGCCAGCAGCCAAGATCCCCAGCGGGGGCGCTCCTACAATGAGCAGTTCTTC. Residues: CASSQDPQRGRSYNEQFF.

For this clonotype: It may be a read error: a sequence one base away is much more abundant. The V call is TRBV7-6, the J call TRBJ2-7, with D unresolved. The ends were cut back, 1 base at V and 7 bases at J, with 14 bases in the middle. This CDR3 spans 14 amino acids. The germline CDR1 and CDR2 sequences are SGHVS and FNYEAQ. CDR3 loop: CASSLEVGSNEQYF. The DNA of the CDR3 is TGTGCCAGCAGCTTAGAAGTCGGTTCCAATGAGCAGTACTTC.

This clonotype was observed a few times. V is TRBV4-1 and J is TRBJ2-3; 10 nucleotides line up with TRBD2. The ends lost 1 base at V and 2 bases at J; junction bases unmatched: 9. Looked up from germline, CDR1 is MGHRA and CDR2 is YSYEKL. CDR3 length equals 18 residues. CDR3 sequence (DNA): TGCGCCAGCAGCCAAGGATTTAGCGGGGGGCCCTACACAGATACGCAGTATTTT. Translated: CASSQGFSGGPYTDTQYF.

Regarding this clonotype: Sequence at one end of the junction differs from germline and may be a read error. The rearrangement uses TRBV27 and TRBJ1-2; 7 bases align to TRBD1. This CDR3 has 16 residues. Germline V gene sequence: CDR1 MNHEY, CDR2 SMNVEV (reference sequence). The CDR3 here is CANSPTPGTANYGYTF. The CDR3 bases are TGTGCCAACAGTCCTACCCCCGGGACAGCTAACTATGGCTACACCTTC.

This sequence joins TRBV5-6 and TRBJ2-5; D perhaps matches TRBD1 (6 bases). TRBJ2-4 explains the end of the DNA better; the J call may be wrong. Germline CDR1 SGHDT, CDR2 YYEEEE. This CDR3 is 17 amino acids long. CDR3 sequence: CASSYSGVRVAKNIQYF. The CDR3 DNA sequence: TGTGCCAGCAGCTACTCAGGGGTCCGTGTAGCCAAAAACATTCAGTACTTC.